The entry that follows covers one TCR beta chain sequence. As yet, its antigen is unknown. These data come from a study of shared clonotypes between healthy human individuals. Study context: Contributing individuals were two females and a few males aged 18 to 49. Study results and limitations: Unshared clonotypes carried lower generation probabilities than those common to all four donors. Sequencing depth was expected to influence donor clonotype sharing.

Germline V gene lookup returns CDR1 SGHAT and CDR2 FQNNGV. CDR3 length equals 14 residues. The ends were cut back, 4 bases at V and 4 bases at J, with 14 bases in the middle. TCRdb's table, derived via immunoSEQ multiplex PCR, lists solely in-frame clones and lacks some. In the table there are about 2,200,000 clones, about 92% of which are singletons. Naive CD8 cells lacked CD45RO, underwent positive selection for CCR7 and left out terminally differentiated effector memory CD45RA+ cells. Sequenced input: naive CD8+ T cells from PBMCs. This chain links TRBV11-2 with TRBJ2-7, with a weak D call TRBD1 (6 bases). This TCR came from a man younger than 35 in good health. Some clones in this sample may be carry-over from other donors' samples. This CDR3 is CASSYGTRSYEQYF. The CDR3 DNA reads TGTGCCAGCAGCTACGGGACAAGAAGTTACGAGCAGTACTTC.